In this sample, the clone carrying this T cell receptor (beta chain) turned up a few times. This sample stems from a study of blood T cell repertoires in COVID-19. About the research overall: COVID-19 samples collected from the United States, Italy and Spain covered acute and convalescent phases.

Source study methods: From reference gene primer amplification, estimates of nucleated cell counts were derived. Libraries were prepared by immunoSEQ multiplex PCR; TCRdb keeps only in-frame clonotypes and omits some of them. That table supplies the V and J calls and clone size; D and trimming were determined from the DNA. Counted here are roughly 43,000 clones, less than 70% occurring once; the ten biggest clones make up around 5.9%. The CDR3 length is 13 residues. Per germline, CDR1 SGHTS and CDR2 YDEGEE. V gave up 1 base and J gave up 8 bases; unmatched junction bases: 3. The sequencing sample was made of peripheral blood. The V and J genes are TRBV5-8 and TRBJ1-2; the match to TRBD1 covers 9 bases. The sequence was collected from a man aged 80 or over with acute or convalescent COVID-19. CDR3 sequence reads: CASSLRQGGGYTF. DNA for the CDR3: TGTGCCAGCAGCTTGCGACAGGGGGGCGGCTACACCTTC.